This T cell receptor (beta chain) was recorded in a study of T cells in localized non-small cell lung cancer. Measured with immunoSEQ multiplex PCR; TCRdb has only the in-frame clones, and not every one. The sample lists almost 5,500 clones; 85% were seen once. Study-wide findings and caveats: There were a median roughly 60 of the top 100 tumor clones appearing in adjacent lung. A raised T cell density in blood coincided with lengthier overall survival. Adjacent uninvolved lung tissue had the highest T cell clonality, exceeding tumor.

The J segment lost 6 bases and the V segment lost 4 bases, leaving 11 bases of the junction unmatched. The CDR3 extends over 15 amino acids. Per the germline V gene, CDR1 is MNHEY and CDR2 is SVGAGI. Concerning this clone itself: The antigen is not known.

The sample was PBMCs, taken before any cancer treatment. The chain combines TRBV6-5 with TRBJ1-2, with 7 bases aligning to TRBD1. This sequence originates from a woman between 40 and 69 years old with stage II lung adenocarcinoma. The CDR3 spells CASSSPVDREDGYTF. The CDR3 region has the DNA TGTGCCAGCAGTTCCCCCGTCGACAGGGAGGATGGCTACACCTTC.